Sequencing of this TCR beta chain was carried out in a study of CD8+ T cells in alopecia areata. Treatment described: oral pan-JAK inhibitor, 5-10 mg twice daily. RNA extraction was followed by reverse transcription into cDNA, which acted as the sequencing template. The data were produced by immunoSEQ multiplex PCR, yet TCRdb's version contains in-frame clones alone and is incomplete. This table holds under 350,000 clones, 55% to 75% found once. The clonotype comes from a human donor with alopecia areata. The starting material was CD4+ T cells sorted from blood, obtained at week 24, from a patient treated with tofacitinib.

For the CDR3, the DNA is TGCGCCAGCTATTGGGGTAGTATCGACACCGGGGAGCTGTTTTTT. Its protein product is CASYWGSIDTGELFF. V is TRBV5-1 and J is TRBJ2-2; D gene unclear. The V gene lost 7 bases and the J gene lost 3 bases, with 16 bases spanning the gap. CDR1 and CDR2 (germline): SGHRS, YFSETQ. CDR3 length equals 15 residues.